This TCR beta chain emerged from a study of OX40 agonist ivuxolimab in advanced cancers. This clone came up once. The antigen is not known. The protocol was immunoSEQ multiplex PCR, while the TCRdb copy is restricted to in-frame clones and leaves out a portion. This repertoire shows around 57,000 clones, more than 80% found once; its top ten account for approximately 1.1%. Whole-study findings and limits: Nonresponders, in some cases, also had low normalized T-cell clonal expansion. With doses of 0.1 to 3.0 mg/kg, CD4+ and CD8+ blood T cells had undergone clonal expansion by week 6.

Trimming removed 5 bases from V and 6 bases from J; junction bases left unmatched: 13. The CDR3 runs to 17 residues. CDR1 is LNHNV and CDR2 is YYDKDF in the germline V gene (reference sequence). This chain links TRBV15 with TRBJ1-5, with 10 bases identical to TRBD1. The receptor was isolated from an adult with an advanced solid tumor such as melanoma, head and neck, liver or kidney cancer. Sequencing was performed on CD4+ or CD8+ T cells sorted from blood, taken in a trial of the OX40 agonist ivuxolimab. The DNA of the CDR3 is TGTGCCACCAGCCCACCTGGAGGGACAGGGGAACTTCAGCCCCAGCATTTT. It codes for CATSPPGGTGELQPQHF.